The rows below give T cell receptor beta chains drawn from one sample of a study of blood T cell repertoires in COVID-19. Profiling relied on immunoSEQ multiplex PCR, and the TCRdb table lists in-frame clones only, not all of them. The sample yields about 170,000 clones, 84% seen once. Sequencing input: peripheral blood. These receptors were taken from a human donor with acute or convalescent COVID-19. The donor label of this sample is uncertain. Both conserved end residues are part of each CDR3. Fields, in order: CDR3 protein, CDR3 DNA, V gene, CDR3 length, J gene, D gene, clone size. A D gene is named only where the DNA matches it firmly. Clone size is not always given. Where it is, it says once, few, many or a class for expanded clones.

CASRTGSASPLHF	TGTGCCAGCCGCACGGGTTCGGCCTCACCCCTCCACTTT	TRBV6-5	13	TRBJ1-6	.	.
CASSPERAGTDTQYF	TGTGCCAGTAGTCCCGAGCGAGCTGGCACAGATACGCAGTATTTT	TRBV19	15	TRBJ2-3	.	.
CASSGGQGLITGELFF	TGTGCCAGCAGTGGGGGACAGGGATTAATCACCGGGGAGCTGTTTTTT	TRBV6-1	16	TRBJ2-2	TRBD1	.
CASSPPGLAGGLSLGQYF	TGTGCCAGCTCCCCGCCGGGACTAGCGGGGGGCTTGTCTCTTGGGCAGTACTTC	TRBV18	18	TRBJ2-7	TRBD2	.
CASNPGVQREGGNEQFF	TGTGCCAGCAACCCAGGAGTCCAGCGGGAGGGAGGAAATGAGCAGTTCTTC	TRBV6-2/TRBV6-3	17	TRBJ2-1	TRBD2	.
CASSTKRESAYEQYF	TGTGCCAGCAGCACCAAGCGGGAGTCTGCCTACGAGCAGTACTTC	TRBV7-9	15	TRBJ2-7	TRBD2	.
CASSVDHGGNNSPLHF	TGTGCCAGCAGCGTTGACCACGGGGGAAATAATTCACCCCTCCACTTT	TRBV9	16	TRBJ1-6	.	.
CASRLGLSTDTQYF	TGCGCCAGCAGACTTGGACTGTCCACAGATACGCAGTATTTT	TRBV5-1	14	TRBJ2-3	.	.
CASSPDRERNTIYF	TGTGCCAGCAGCCCCGACAGGGAGAGGAACACCATATATTTT	TRBV9	14	TRBJ1-3	TRBD1	few
CASSVLRDRGTNQPQHF	TGTGCCAGTAGTGTGCTAAGGGACAGGGGGACCAATCAGCCCCAGCATTTT	TRBV19	17	TRBJ1-5	TRBD1	.
CASFGGPNSYEQYF	TGTGCCAGCTTCGGGGGGCCGAACTCCTACGAGCAGTACTTC	TRBV28	14	TRBJ2-7	.	.
CASSSGQGVSYEQYF	TGTGCCAGCAGTTCGGGACAGGGCGTATCCTACGAGCAGTACTTC	TRBV28	15	TRBJ2-7	TRBD1	.
CASSWDQGASGNTIYF	TGTGCCAGCAGTTGGGATCAGGGGGCCTCTGGAAACACCATATATTTT	TRBV6-5	16	TRBJ1-3	TRBD1	.
CASRSSPSGYGYTF	TGCGCCAGCAGATCCTCCCCTTCGGGCTATGGCTACACCTTC	TRBV5-1	14	TRBJ1-2	.	.
CASSLEEGVNQPQHF	TGTGCCAGCAGCTTAGAGGAGGGAGTCAATCAGCCCCAGCATTTT	TRBV7-2	15	TRBJ1-5	.	.
CASNPMGLLNTEAFF	TGTGCCAGCAACCCCATGGGGCTCCTAAACACTGAAGCTTTCTTT	TRBV27	15	TRBJ1-1	.	.
CASSLLATGELFF	TGTGCCAGCAGCTTACTAGCTACCGGGGAGCTGTTTTTT	TRBV11-3	13	TRBJ2-2	.	few
CASSSQGQINEKLFF	TGCGCCAGCAGTAGCCAGGGACAGATTAATGAAAAACTGTTTTTT	TRBV10-2	15	TRBJ1-4	TRBD1	.
CASRRVLGSNEKLFF	TGTGCCAGTAGAAGGGTACTAGGGTCGAATGAAAAACTGTTTTTT	TRBV19	15	TRBJ1-4	.	.
CASSRTGGTYEQYF	TGTGCCAGCAGCAGGACAGGGGGGACCTACGAGCAGTACTTC	TRBV5-6	14	TRBJ2-7	TRBD1	.
CASSQEGGSGQETQYF	TGTGCCAGCAGCCAAGAGGGAGGGAGTGGGCAAGAGACCCAGTACTTC	TRBV4-2	16	TRBJ2-5	TRBD2	.
CASSFEGAGGYTF	TGTGCCAGCAGTTTTGAGGGGGCAGGTGGCTACACCTTC	TRBV28	13	TRBJ1-2	TRBD1	.
CASTRGYEAFF	TGTGCCAGCACCAGGGGTTATGAAGCTTTCTTT	TRBV6-5	11	TRBJ1-1	.	few
CASSRTGKETQYF	TGTGCCAGCAGTCGGACAGGGAAAGAGACCCAGTACTTC	TRBV7-3	13	TRBJ2-5	TRBD1	.
CASSRGLLGNEQYF	TGTGCCAGCAGCCGCGGGCTGCTGGGAAACGAGCAGTACTTC	TRBV2	14	TRBJ2-7	.	once
CASTLAGGRYEQYF	TGTGCCAGCACCCTAGCGGGAGGGAGGTACGAGCAGTACTTC	TRBV5-4	14	TRBJ2-7	TRBD2	.
CSGTSEGQGYTF	TGCAGCGGGACCTCGGAGGGGCAGGGCTACACCTTC	TRBV29-1	12	TRBJ1-2	.	once
CASSSDRNTEAFF	TGTGCCAGCAGCTCCGACAGAAACACTGAAGCTTTCTTT	TRBV7-8	13	TRBJ1-1	.	.
CSATDGGRESGYEQYF	TGCAGTGCTACTGATGGCGGGAGGGAGTCTGGGTACGAGCAGTACTTC	TRBV20-1	16	TRBJ2-7	TRBD2	.
CASSPGRGYEQYF	TGTGCCAGCAGTCCGGGCAGGGGGTACGAGCAGTACTTC	TRBV28	13	TRBJ2-7	TRBD1	.
CASSLRLAGANEQFF	TGTGCCAGCAGTTTAAGGCTAGCGGGAGCCAATGAGCAGTTCTTC	TRBV27	15	TRBJ2-1	TRBD2	.
CASSLEGGSGEQYF	TGCGCCAGCAGCTTGGAAGGGGGCAGCGGCGAGCAGTACTTC	TRBV5-1	14	TRBJ2-7	TRBD1	few
CASSPGLAGALEQYF	TGTGCCAGCAGCCCCGGACTAGCGGGGGCCCTCGAGCAGTACTTC	TRBV7-9	15	TRBJ2-7	TRBD2	.
CASSETVNSPLHF	TGCGCCAGCAGCGAAACTGTGAATTCACCCCTCCACTTT	TRBV5-1	13	TRBJ1-6	.	.
CAFCAGVELFF	TGTGCCTTTTGCGCGGGGGTAGAACTGTTTTTT	TRBV28	11	TRBJ1-4	.	.
CASSPGRLAYTGELFF	TGTGCCAGCAGTCCCGGGCGGCTAGCGTACACCGGGGAGCTGTTTTTT	TRBV28	16	TRBJ2-2	.	.
CASSLELERPSEQYF	TGTGCCAGCAGCTTGGAGTTAGAGAGGCCCTCCGAGCAGTACTTC	TRBV5-4	15	TRBJ2-7	.	.
CASSDGTGGGYTF	TGTGCCAGCAGCGATGGGACAGGGGGTGGCTACACCTTC	TRBV7-3	13	TRBJ1-2	TRBD1	.
CASSSEGQGAWGMVVQYF	TGCGCCAGCAGCTCCGAGGGACAGGGGGCGTGGGGGATGGTGGTGCAGTACTTC	TRBV5-1	18	TRBJ2-7	TRBD1	.
CASSEASREYQPQHF	TGTGCCAGCAGTGAAGCATCCAGGGAATATCAGCCCCAGCATTTT	TRBV6-1	15	TRBJ1-5	.	.
CASSTLLPGLAYNEQFF	TGCGCCAGCAGCACCCTTCTACCGGGACTAGCTTACAATGAGCAGTTCTTC	TRBV5-1	17	TRBJ2-1	TRBD2	.
CASSLADYGYTF	TGTGCCAGCAGCTTGGCCGACTATGGCTACACCTTC	TRBV5-4	12	TRBJ1-2	.	.
CASSIHSGRGKGEQYF	TGTGCCAGCAGCATCCATAGCGGGAGAGGTAAGGGCGAGCAGTACTTC	TRBV11-1	16	TRBJ2-7	TRBD2	.
CAWSVDQLGDEQFF	TGTGCCTGGAGTGTGGACCAACTCGGGGATGAGCAGTTCTTC	TRBV30	14	TRBJ2-1	.	.
CASSLIGGGTEAFF	TGTGCCAGCAGTCTTATAGGGGGGGGGACTGAAGCTTTCTTT	TRBV27	14	TRBJ1-1	.	.
CASSALSNRPSSGNTIYF	TGTGCCAGCAGTGCACTTTCTAACAGGCCAAGCTCTGGAAACACCATATATTTT	TRBV6-1	18	TRBJ1-3	.	.
CASSVYEGGNTEAFF	TGTGCCAGCAGTGTATATGAGGGAGGGAACACTGAAGCTTTCTTT	TRBV2	15	TRBJ1-1	.	.
CASSHLTGNYGYTF	TGTGCCAGCAGCCATCTGACAGGCAACTATGGCTACACCTTC	TRBV3-1/TRBV3-2	14	TRBJ1-2	.	.
CASSVVPGAGGETQYF	TGTGCCAGCAGCGTAGTCCCCGGGGCAGGGGGAGAGACCCAGTACTTC	TRBV9	16	TRBJ2-5	TRBD1	once
CASSRQGMNTEAFF	TGTGCCAGCAGCCGACAGGGGATGAACACTGAAGCTTTCTTT	TRBV5-4	14	TRBJ1-1	TRBD1	.
CASSPDDRNYGYTF	TGTGCCAGCAGCCCCGACGACAGGAACTATGGCTACACCTTC	TRBV3-1/TRBV3-2	14	TRBJ1-2	.	.
CAGRGSTNEKLFF	TGTGCCGGCCGCGGTTCAACTAATGAAAAACTGTTTTTT	TRBV30	13	TRBJ1-4	.	.
CASSRLASTDTQYF	TGTGCCAGCAGTAGACTAGCGAGCACAGATACGCAGTATTTT	TRBV2	14	TRBJ2-3	TRBD2	once
CASSYSRTASYEQYF	TGTGCCAGCAGTTACTCCCGGACAGCCTCGTACGAGCAGTACTTC	TRBV6-6	15	TRBJ2-7	.	few
CASTIGGQGTYGYTF	TGTGCCAGCACCATAGGGGGACAGGGGACCTATGGCTACACCTTC	TRBV5-6	15	TRBJ1-2	TRBD1	.
CASMWTATSIYGYTF	TGTGCCAGTATGTGGACAGCTACTTCAATATATGGCTACACCTTC	TRBV19	15	TRBJ1-2	.	.